The present entry profiles one T cell receptor beta chain with its context. A few counts support this clonotype. Its antigen has not been determined. Base-call qualities are not available, and no considerably larger clone is one nucleotide away. Libraries of naive CD8 T cells were built from approximately 20,000 to 1,000,000 sorted cells, with 10%, 30% or 50% of the purified RNA used. Naive CD8 T cells were FACS-sorted as CD8+CD4-CCR7+CD45RA+ on a BD FACSAria II into RLT Plus buffer. To test detection sensitivity, Jurkat RNA equal to around 11 TCR copies was added to samples of about 20,000-1,000,000 naive CD8 T cells. CD8 T cells were enriched using RosetteSep CD8+ T Cell Enrichment Cocktail and Ficoll-Paque, and the enriched cells then underwent ACK red cell lysis. Library prep was done by PCR. Instrument on record: Illumina HiSeq 4000. Preparation of bulk TCR libraries followed a previously described approach, with the TCR primers listed in Table S5. The Qiagen AllPrep DNA/RNA kit was used to purify total RNA. Before any analysis, reads coming from multiple sequencing runs of the same library were combined into one pool. The published analysis was carried out like this. Reads were retained only if an exact TCR constant sequence was present, and the retained reads were trimmed to 150 nt and grouped according to their 12-nt molecular barcodes. Reads within each barcode group were sub-clustered using a 15% Levenshtein threshold, and quality-weighted consensus sequences were constructed for each RNA molecule. Non-functional sequences were discarded, and so were lower-count sequences lying one edit away from another sequence. On the basis of fitting two negative binomial distributions, barcode sub-clusters with fewer than 20% of the maximum read count were discarded. The public sequencing data were trimmed at Q25 with fastp and processed into clonotypes with MiXCR by TCRdb, which kept only in-frame beta chains. Entries are consolidated by CDR3 protein sequence, retaining the most common genes and DNA. It is TCRdb's table, rather than the study itself, that gives the V and J calls and clone size. For this sample the table gives some 70,000 distinct CDR3 sequences, of which roughly 20% were detected only once. The ten top clones hold approximately 1.5% of the sample.

This record belongs to a study of molecular identifiers for immune sequencing clone quantification (dated by TCRdb to the late 2010s). Describing the broader study: For a replicate experiment, RNA from approximately 20,000 or 100,000 naive CD8 T cells was divided into five aliquots, of which four were sequenced. CD8 T cells were used in a methods study to benchmark molecular-identifier clustering-based TCR repertoire sequencing (MIDCIRS) and TCR RNA copy counting.

V lost 6 bases and J lost 0 bases; the stretch between them is 12 bases long. The CDR3 numbers 14 residues from cysteine through phenylalanine. Only the CDR3 region is kept as DNA, spanning 42 bases read in frame from base 1. Per the germline V gene, MNHEY is the CDR1 and SVGEGT is the CDR2. General findings and caveats noted by the study authors: Modeling gave approximately 3 recovered TCR RNA copies per cell versus 9.5 to 10 by digital PCR, implying about 30% capture efficiency. The naive libraries included spiked-in Jurkat TCR RNA (around 9 copies' worth), and this RNA is not part of the donor repertoire. Even against a background of some 1 million naive CD8 T cells, spiked-in Jurkat TCR RNA amounting to a single cell's worth was reported to be detectable. In CMV-specific effector cells, clones with more than 20 RNA copies accounted for over 97% of molecules, whereas in naive cells such clones accounted for under 1%. When barcode sub-clustering was left out, chimeric consensus sequences inflated TCR diversity, with chimeras reaching as high as 47%. Highly expanded clone sizes could be underestimated because identical TCR molecules may share a barcode.

The sequence links TRBV6-2 or TRBV6-3 to TRBJ2-7; 6 matching bases give a weak D call of TRBD2. The receptor comes from a human donor in good health. Some libraries in this study had Jurkat cell RNA spiked in. Material: naive CD8+ T cells from blood, with Jurkat cell RNA spiked in. The sample's cell subset or site, from its label and the paper: FACS-sorted CD8+CD4-CCR7+CD45RA+ naive T cells. The CDR3 reads as follows: CASSSWGGSYEQYF. The sequenced DNA: TGTGCCAGCAGCTCGTGGGGAGGCTCCTACGAGCAGTACTTC.